These 2 T cell receptor beta chains came from one sample sequenced in a study of siplizumab effects on memory and regulatory T cells. TCRdb keeps only in-frame clones here, not all; method: immunoSEQ multiplex PCR. The sample shows 70,000 to 100,000 clones, over 85% of them seen only once. Sequenced sample: CD8+ T cells sorted from blood. These receptors were taken from a human donor in good health.

This clone is classed as medium-sized. V and J are TRBV9 and TRBJ1-5; the D gene is possibly TRBD1 (5 bases). This CDR3 comprises 15 residues. The V end lost 0 bases, the J end lost 1 base, and 8 bases lay between the germline ends. Germline CDR1 SGDLS, CDR2 YYNGEE. The CDR3, as DNA: TGTGCCAGCAGCGTAGCAGGGTTGAGCAATCAGCCCCAGCATTTT. Protein: CASSVAGLSNQPQHF.

The CDR3 bases are TGTGCCAGCACCCCCGTAGGGGCAACTAATGAAAAACTGTTTTTT. This codes for CASTPVGATNEKLFF. The chain links TRBV27 to TRBJ1-4; maybe TRBD1 (5 bases). The CDR3 length is 15 residues. Germline-derived CDR1 and CDR2 are MNHEY and SMNVEV (reference sequence). V dropped 7 bases and J dropped 0 bases, with 12 bases sitting between them.